This entry describes one T cell receptor (beta chain). Its antigen is as yet unknown. 5' RACE that incorporated UMI labels was used to prepare the TRB cDNA libraries. TCRdb re-called the 5' RACE reads; one entry per CDR3 protein, DNA not given. Its clone listing holds over 55,000 distinct CDR3 sequences. CDR1 DFQATT and CDR2 SNEGSKA come from the germline V gene (reference sequence). This CDR3 has 13 residues. This entry belongs to a study of CXCR3-negative and CXCR3-positive naive CD8 T cells. Study conclusions and caveats: CXCR3-positive naive cells carried more hydrophobic TRB CDR3s than CXCR3-negative naive cells did.

The chain has TRBV20-1 and TRBJ1-3. The material sequenced was naive CXCR3+ CD8+ T cells from blood. Subset described: CD45RO-CCR7+CD27+CD95- naive CD8+ T cells expressing CXCR3 (TNR3+). This receptor was obtained from a human donor in good health. Some clones in this sample may be carry-over from other donors' samples. Here the CDR3 reads CSVAAEAGNTIYF.